Following are 29 T cell receptor beta chains from one sample sequenced in a study of OX40 agonist ivuxolimab in advanced cancers. This table comes from immunoSEQ multiplex PCR, and its TCRdb copy is limited to in-frame clones, with some not included. The sample carries approximately 76,000 clones, 70% to 90% recorded once. Source: CD4+ or CD8+ T cells sorted from blood, taken in a trial of the OX40 agonist ivuxolimab. All receptors come from an adult with an advanced solid tumor such as melanoma, head and neck, liver or kidney cancer.

The chain is built from TRBV5-1 and TRBJ2-4; no clear D. Germline CDR1 SGHRS, CDR2 YFSETQ. The ends were cut back, 0 bases at V and 1 base at J, with 14 bases in the middle. The CDR3 extends over 17 amino acids. In DNA form, the CDR3 reads TGCGCCAGCAGCTTGGATTGGCAGGTCCGGGCCAAAAACATTCAGTACTTC. Translating gives CASSLDWQVRAKNIQYF.

There are a few counts of this clone. The chain links TRBV2 to TRBJ2-1; D remains unclear. Germline loops: CDR1 SNHLY, CDR2 FYNNEI. CDR3 length: 13 amino acids. Deletions cut 0 bases from V and 6 bases from J, with 6 bases between. This CDR3 reads CASSEAQANEQFF. CDR3 in DNA: TGTGCCAGCAGTGAAGCGCAGGCCAATGAGCAGTTCTTC.

The V call is TRBV5-4, the J call TRBJ2-7, with 7 bases fitting TRBD2. Per germline, CDR1 SGHNT and CDR2 YYREEE (reference sequence). The CDR3 loop spans 14 amino acids. The V and J ends lost 2 bases and 2 bases, in that order; junction bases with no gene match: 4. CDR3 amino acids: CASSLEGTTYEQYF. CDR3 coding DNA: TGTGCCAGCAGCTTAGAAGGGACTACCTACGAGCAGTACTTC. The full variable domain, rest sourced from reference TRBV5-4 and TRBJ2-7, is ETGVTQSPTHLIKTRGQQVTLRCSSQSGHNTVSWYQQALGQGPQFIFQYYREEENGRGNFPPRFSGLQFPNYSSELNVNALELDDSALYLCASSLEGTTYEQYFGPGTRLTVT.

The chain uses TRBV2 and TRBJ2-1; 13 bases map to TRBD2. CDR3 length: 18 residues. J lost 0 bases, V lost 5 bases, and 7 bases had no gene match. From germline, CDR1 is SNHLY and CDR2 FYNNEI. DNA for the CDR3: TGTGCCAGCAGTACCCGCTGGACTAGCGGGGGCTCCTACAATGAGCAGTTCTTC. It translates to CASSTRWTSGGSYNEQFF.

V is TRBV9 and J is TRBJ2-1; TRBD1 might be the D (5 bases). Germline assignment: CDR1 SGDLS and CDR2 YYNGEE. The CDR3 has 14 amino acids. The ends were cut back, 3 bases at V and 0 bases at J, with 7 bases in the middle. The CDR3 nucleotides are TGTGCCAGCAGCGCAGGGTCCTCCTACAATGAGCAGTTCTTC. Protein: CASSAGSSYNEQFF.

The chain employs TRBV5-4 and TRBJ1-1; 11 nucleotides match TRBD1. This CDR3 has 17 amino acids. Germline CDR1 reads SGHNT; CDR2 reads YYREEE (reference sequence). Trimming cost V 4 bases and J 2 bases; bases outside gene matches: 10. In nucleotides, the CDR3 is TGTGCCAGCAGCCGCGGGACAGGGGGATGGGGCAACACTGAAGCTTTCTTT. Its translation is CASSRGTGGWGNTEAFF.

The J gene is TRBJ1-4, the V gene TRBV2; 7 nucleotides match TRBD1. The CDR3 runs 13 residues. Germline loops: CDR1 SNHLY, CDR2 FYNNEI. Trimming at V came to 9 bases and at J to 10 bases, leaving 11 bases not matched to a gene. CDR3 protein: CARKTGQKGKLFF. DNA for the CDR3: TGTGCCAGGAAGACAGGGCAGAAGGGAAAACTGTTTTTT.

This clone was observed a few times. The chain joins TRBV2 to TRBJ2-7; no definite D call. V was pared by 6 bases and J by 7 bases, with 7 bases between. CDR1 is SNHLY and CDR2 is FYNNEI in the germline V gene. The CDR3 is 10 amino acids. The CDR3, as DNA: TGTGCCAGCAGGACCCGGGAGCAGTACTTC. It specifies CASRTREQYF.

This clone was detected only a few times. The chain recombines TRBV15 with TRBJ2-3; perhaps TRBD1 as D (6 bases). CDR3 length: 16 residues. Germline CDR1 is LNHNV and CDR2 is YYDKDF (reference sequence). With 1 base removed from V and 4 bases from J, the gap between germline ends came to 15 bases. In DNA, the CDR3 is TGTGCCACCAGCAGAGTGTCAGGGGCTGAGGCAGATACGCAGTATTTT. It yields the protein CATSRVSGAEADTQYF. Together with reference TRBV15 and TRBJ2-3, the CDR3 gives the full variable domain: DAMVIQNPRYQVTQFGKPVTLSCSQTLNHNVMYWYQQKSSQAPKLLFHYYDKDFNNEADTPDNFQSRRPNTSFCFLDIRSPGLGDTAMYLCATSRVSGAEADTQYFGPGTRLTVL.

The V gene is TRBV6-4, the J gene TRBJ1-2; a weak D match, TRBD1 (6 bases). This CDR3 has 16 amino acids. With 0 bases removed from V and 8 bases from J, the gap between germline ends came to 19 bases. Germline lookup yields CDR1 MRHNA and CDR2 SNTAGT. The CDR3: CASSDSLVRGGAGYTF. The DNA of the CDR3 is TGTGCCAGCAGTGACTCTTTGGTAAGGGGGGGTGCAGGCTACACCTTC.

The J gene is TRBJ2-3, the V gene TRBV14; possibly TRBD2 for D (5 bases). Between the trimmed V and J ends, which lost 2 bases and 7 bases, there was a span of 7 bases. The CDR3 spans 12 residues. The V gene's germline CDR1 is SGHDN and CDR2 FVKESK. In DNA form, the CDR3 reads TGTGCCAGCAGCCAATCGGACTATACGCAGTATTTT. It translates to CASSQSDYTQYF.

This chain uses TRBV19 with TRBJ1-1, with D tentatively TRBD1 (5 bases). In germline, CDR1 is LNHDA, CDR2 SQIVND (reference sequence). This CDR3 comprises 15 residues. Trimming shortened V by 1 base and J by 2 bases, and 11 bases separated the two germline ends. The chain's CDR3 is CASSIGPGRNTEAFF. The CDR3 region has the DNA TGTGCCAGTAGTATAGGGCCGGGACGCAACACTGAAGCTTTCTTT.

The V and J genes are TRBV18 and TRBJ2-5, with D unclear. V shed 5 bases and J shed 0 bases, with 4 bases lying between them. Looked up from germline, CDR1 is KGHSH and CDR2 is LQKENI. The CDR3 sequence is 12 residues long. The CDR3 DNA sequence: TGTGCCAGCTCAATGGACCAAGAGACCCAGTACTTC. Translating it yields CASSMDQETQYF.

V is TRBV29-1 and J is TRBJ1-1; unclear D gene. The germline V gene has CDR1 SQVTM and CDR2 ANQGSEA. The CDR3 contains 14 residues. V lost 0 bases and J 0 bases, leaving 8 bases between the germline ends. CDR3 sequence: CSVEEGGLNTEAFF. The CDR3 DNA reads as TGCAGCGTTGAAGAGGGTGGGTTGAACACTGAAGCTTTCTTT.

The chain joins TRBV21-1 to TRBJ2-1; the table assigns TRBD1, which was not confirmed against the DNA. TRBV21-1 is labeled a pseudogene. This CDR3 spans 20 amino acids. This chain's CDR3 is CASSKAPGGLVWRSYNEQFF. Here the CDR3 DNA reads TGTGCCAGCAGCAAAGCCCCAGGGGGCCTGGTCTGGCGCTCCTACAATGAGCAGTTCTTC.

This rearrangement joins TRBV7-2 to TRBJ2-1; D is possibly TRBD1 (5 bases). From germline, CDR1 is SGHTA and CDR2 FQGNSA. The V end was cut by 3 bases, the J end by 1 base, with 7 bases between. The CDR3 is 14 residues long. The CDR3 DNA is TGTGCCAGCAGCTTTACAGGATCCTACAATGAGCAGTTCTTC. This gives the protein CASSFTGSYNEQFF.

The chain links TRBV27 to TRBJ1-3; a weak D match, TRBD1 (6 bases). CDR3 size: 16 residues. V lost 6 bases and J 2 bases, leaving 17 bases between the germline ends. CDR1 and CDR2 from the germline V gene are MNHEY and SMNVEV (reference sequence). In nucleotides, the CDR3 is TGTGCCAGCAGCCGGGGAGGACAGACAACTGGAAACACCATATATTTT. Its translation: CASSRGGQTTGNTIYF.

The CDR3, as DNA: TGTGCCAGCAGCTACTTGCGGGGGAAAGAGACCCAGTACTTC. As protein: CASSYLRGKETQYF. This chain uses TRBV7-2 with TRBJ2-5, with 7 bases fitting TRBD2. V lost 4 bases and J lost 3; bases outside the gene matches: 5. The CDR3 extends over 14 amino acids. Germline-derived CDR1 and CDR2 are SGHTA and FQGNSA.

The chain is built from TRBV11-2 and TRBJ2-7; no firm D call. Deletions cut 4 bases from V and 0 bases from J, with 13 bases between. The CDR3 sequence is 15 residues long. Germline values: CDR1 SGHAT, CDR2 FQNNGV. The CDR3 here is CASSSLPFNSYEQYF. The DNA for the CDR3 is TGTGCCAGCAGCTCCCTACCCTTCAACTCCTACGAGCAGTACTTC.

This clone was detected only a few times. The rearrangement uses TRBV21-1 and TRBJ2-5. TRBJ2-7 matches the DNA end more closely, so the J call is doubtful. TRBV21-1 is a recognized pseudogene. This CDR3 contains 15 residues. The CDR3 nucleotides are TGTGCCAGCAGCAAAGACCAGGGGAGGCCCTACGAGCAGTACTTC. Amino acids: CASSKDQGRPYEQYF.

The genes are TRBV7-8 and TRBJ1-2; weak D call: TRBD1 (6 bases). V was cut by 5 bases and J by 6 bases, with 13 bases left in between. Germline V lookup: CDR1 SGHVS, CDR2 FQNEAQ. This CDR3 is built from 13 residues. CDR3 coding DNA: TGTGCCAGCAGCCGCACAGGGCGCGATGGCTACACCTTC. Translation: CASSRTGRDGYTF.

The chain recombines TRBV5-1 with TRBJ2-1; the D gene is possibly TRBD1 (6 bases). The length of the CDR3 is 15 residues. V lost 4 bases and J 0 bases, leaving 11 bases between the germline ends. Looked up from germline, CDR1 is SGHRS and CDR2 is YFSETQ. This chain's CDR3 is CASSQTGSSYNEQFF. DNA of the CDR3: TGCGCCAGCAGCCAAACAGGGAGCTCCTACAATGAGCAGTTCTTC.

J is TRBJ1-4 and V is TRBV9, with no clear D. CDR1 SGDLS and CDR2 YYNGEE come from the germline V gene. V dropped 0 bases and J dropped 5 bases, with 11 bases sitting between them. This CDR3 is built from 15 residues. The CDR3 loop is CASSVEAGPNEKLFF. The CDR3 DNA reads TGTGCCAGCAGCGTAGAGGCAGGCCCGAATGAAAAACTGTTTTTT.

The sample holds one count of this clone. The chain employs TRBV14 and TRBJ2-7; 7 nucleotides line up with TRBD2. The germline gives CDR1 SGHDN, CDR2 FVKESK. The V gene end was trimmed by 0 bases and the J gene end by 1 base; junction bases not matched to a gene: 12. The CDR3 extends over 18 amino acids. The CDR3 region is CASSQEGWRSGKSYEQYF. In DNA, the CDR3 is TGTGCCAGCAGCCAAGAAGGGTGGCGGAGCGGGAAATCCTACGAGCAGTACTTC.

The chain is built from TRBV15 and TRBJ2-5; D might be TRBD1 (6 bases). V was shortened by 0 bases and J by 9 bases, with 20 bases between the two germline ends. This CDR3 is 16 amino acids long. Germline lookup yields CDR1 LNHNV and CDR2 YYDKDF (reference sequence). The CDR3 loop is CATSREAGTPLPAQYF. The CDR3 coding sequence is TGTGCCACCAGCAGAGAAGCCGGGACACCGCTCCCAGCCCAGTACTTC.

The genes are TRBV10-3 and TRBJ1-2; a possible D gene is TRBD1 (6 bases). Germline V CDR1 and CDR2: ENHRY, SYGVKD. The CDR3 loop spans 14 amino acids. Trimming took off 7 bases at V and 4 bases at J, with 16 bases between the two ends. CDR3 sequence reads: CAIKGVGQGYGYTF. The DNA for the CDR3 is TGTGCCATCAAGGGGGTTGGGCAGGGCTATGGCTACACCTTC.

This chain's CDR3 is CASSVGSAHNEQFF. As DNA, the CDR3 is TGTGCCAGCAGCGTCGGATCAGCCCACAATGAGCAGTTCTTC. The gene calls are TRBV9 and TRBJ2-1; no clear D gene. CDR1 and CDR2 (germline): SGDLS, YYNGEE. Between the trimmed V and J ends, which lost 2 bases and 5 bases, there was a span of 11 bases. This CDR3 is built from 14 residues.

The V and J genes are TRBV15 and TRBJ2-7, with 9 bases fitting TRBD1. This CDR3 region has 13 residues. Germline CDR1 is LNHNV and CDR2 is YYDKDF (reference sequence). The V and J ends lost 6 bases and 4 bases, in that order; junction bases with no gene match: 4. CDR3 protein: CATRGTGKYEQYF. The CDR3 DNA is TGTGCCACCAGGGGGACAGGGAAATACGAGCAGTACTTC.

In DNA, the CDR3 is TGTGCCAGCGAACTGCAGAAGAGGAATTCACCCCTCCACTTT. Translated, it gives CASELQKRNSPLHF. This chain connects TRBV7-2 to TRBJ1-6; D is unclear. This CDR3 is 14 amino acids long. Per the germline V gene, CDR1 is SGHTA and CDR2 is FQGNSA. Deletions cut 8 bases from V and 7 bases from J, with 15 bases between.